This entry concerns a single TCR beta chain. Its antigen is as yet unknown. This entry belongs to a study of ipilimumab plus nivolumab after autologous stem cell transplantation. Study details: Patients received a median of about five ipilimumab and eight or nine nivolumab doses.

Sequencing used immunoSEQ multiplex PCR; TCRdb keeps in-frame clones, though not all of them. The sample holds around 45,000 clones, approximately 90% seen once. CDR1 is MNHEY and CDR2 is SVGAGI in the germline V gene. With 5 bases removed from V and 5 bases from J, the gap between germline ends came to 16 bases. This CDR3 contains 14 residues. General study findings and limits: Authors suggest TCR repertoire, Treg phenotype and gut microbiota support further study.

Ipilimumab, 1 mg/kg, started 14 to 28 days after autologous transplant. Patients received nivolumab 3 mg/kg at weeks 1, 4, 7, 10, then fortnightly to week 26. This chain uses TRBV6-5 with TRBJ2-7; D possibly corresponds to TRBD2 (6 bases). The sequence was obtained from a male donor with multiple myeloma. Sequenced material: PBMCs, taken in a trial of ipilimumab plus nivolumab as post-transplant consolidation. DNA for the CDR3: TGTGCCAGCAGTCCCGGCGGGATTGCCGACGAGCAGTACTTC. It codes for CASSPGGIADEQYF.